This T cell receptor (beta chain) was identified during a study of cytomegalovirus exposure and HLA in healthy donors (dated 2017 in TCRdb). Turning to the overall study: In an earlier analysis of 587 of the donors, 250 to 350 Gb of sequence data and roughly 100 million unique TCR beta sequences from about 190 million T cells were reported. An early release that covered more than 550 HLA-typed donors contained 300 to 350 gigabases of sequencing data and 85 million to 100 million unique TCR sequences. Of the roughly 400 genotyped donors, approximately 80% fell in the genetic ancestry cluster associated with self-reported Caucasian donors. The study was designed to test whether signatures of past pathogen exposure could be identified by cataloging public T cell receptors. Using immunosequencing, the study profiled T cell repertoires from 500 to 800 subjects and related those repertoires to cytomegalovirus serostatus. Besides the first cohort of roughly 700 subjects, a separate validation cohort made up of 120 or so different subjects was used. To predict cytomegalovirus infection status, the study brought together high-throughput TCR immunosequencing, statistical association of individual TCRs with disease status, and machine learning. A later analysis re-analyzed previously published TCR beta repertoires from about 600 donors and added high-resolution HLA genotyping to study TCR occurrence patterns. The later analysis used no new phenotypic data to find candidate immune exposures, relying instead on TCR beta sequences and their occurrence across donors. An earlier analysis of 450 to 750 of the donors used high-throughput TCR beta sequencing to judge whether each TCR beta V gene segment behaved as functional or pseudogenic. Donor age, sex, ethnicity and CMV serostatus were compiled alongside the repertoire data. Genome-wide SNP genotypes for about 65% of the roughly 700 donors were used in a later genetic analysis, which treated that subset as a discovery cohort. All discovery cohort repertoires had been generated using a single sequencing platform. HLA typing covered class I and class II loci at four-digit resolution. The number of donors typed differed by locus, with roughly 620-640 for A, B, C, DRB1 and DQB1, over 500 for DQA1, about 610 for DPA1, and roughly 450 for DPB1. About five DR-DQ haplotypes were handled as single units for association and clustering because linkage in the cohort was strong. Among about 390 genotyped donors of the cohort, an average of about 240,000 unique TCR beta nucleotide sequences were sequenced per donor, around 20% of them non-productive.

In total, more than 500 healthy bone marrow donors made up the cohort. At the time of sampling, all cohort members were nominally healthy, though unrecorded immune exposures were likely present. The donor was CMV seropositive and belonged to the group of some 290 seropositive cohort members. A peripheral blood sample was collected from each donor, and TCR beta sequencing was performed on peripheral blood mononuclear cells. The Qiagen DNeasy Blood Extraction Kit was used to extract genomic DNA from the blood cell samples. Here V drops 5 bases and J drops 7 bases, and the junction holds 7 bases not matched to any gene. In the germline V gene (reference sequence), CDR1 corresponds to SEHNR and CDR2 to FQNEAQ. The CDR3 measures 15 amino acids from cysteine to phenylalanine. Just the 45-base CDR3 DNA is kept, in frame starting at base 1. What the authors observed across the whole study: The study listed 170 or so TCR beta chains as associated with cytomegalovirus. A later genetic analysis associated a missense DCLRE1C variant with V-gene and J-gene trimming of TCR beta chains, and an independent cohort replicated the association. According to a later analysis, most CMV-associated TCR beta chains appeared to be HLA-restricted, and the HLA associations seemed to be driven largely by CMV exposure. A later genetic analysis reported fewer N-insertions in productive TCRs among donors in an Asian-associated ancestry cluster than the roughly 640-donor mean. An earlier analysis of approximately 590 of the donors showed that most TCR beta V segments appeared in productive rearrangements either about 87% or about 30% of the time, which broadly matched IMGT annotations. CMV serostatus was the only immune exposure information available for the cohort. A later analysis reported that several top co-occurrence clusters appeared linked to parvovirus B19, influenza, CMV and Epstein-Barr virus. Correlated functional status among segregating V segments might be attributable to linkage disequilibrium, but an unknown experimental factor could not be ruled out. A cluster of highly shared sequence variants was judged likely to be a technical artifact of the sequencing pipeline. Compared with equally common non-associated chains, HLA-associated TCR beta chains in a later analysis were more clonally expanded and had lower generation probabilities. Roughly uniform sequencing depth across donors was assumed in presence/absence analyses, although this assumption may not hold. In a later analysis, the rate of TCR association differed among HLA loci, with DRB1 alleles having the most associated TCRs and HLA-C alleles having the fewest. In vitro tests confirmed that three of the cytomegalovirus-associated TCR beta chains recognize cytomegalovirus antigens. The earlier analysis of 587 of the donors excluded approximately 15 rarely observed V segments, including chromosome 9 orphons, because counts were too low. The cohort was sequenced for TCR beta chains only, and without alpha or paired-chain data the features that could be detected were limited. Most TCR sequences were seen in very few donors, while some public TCRs were found in many individuals. A further reported finding was that TCR beta sequences accurately predicted the HLA-A and HLA-B alleles for most subjects in the first cohort. The 87-base-pair reads could not distinguish some IMGT-functional V segments, including TRBV6-2 and TRBV6-3, so those segments were excluded. It was suggested by the authors that the approach could potentially be generalized to other disease states and immunological phenotypes. Specific HLA alleles were associated with roughly 16,000 TCR beta sequences at a false discovery rate of 0.05 in a later analysis. Because HLA typing was missing for some donors at each locus, association tests included only the typed subset. The classifier was reported to diagnose cytomegalovirus status with high specificity and sensitivity in both the original and validation cohorts. Strong co-occurrence of HLA alleles, especially DR and DQ, made assigning TCR associations to individual alleles difficult.

With regard to this clone: No antigen is known for it. Within one base of it there is no much larger clone, and no base qualities were kept.

The library came from the immunoSEQ multiplex PCR assay. For the multiplex PCR, a mixture combining 60 forward primers for TCR Vbeta segments and 13 reverse primers for TCR Jbeta segments was used. A multiplex PCR assay on genomic DNA amplified the CDR3 region of rearranged TCR beta genes. The Illumina HiSeq System was used to sequence the amplified TCR beta libraries as 87-base-pair reads. In the original analysis: A later analysis counted about 80 million unique TCR beta chains across the 600 to 850 repertoires, and some 11 million of these chains were shared by at least two donors. To remove PCR and sequencing errors, raw reads were error-corrected and collapsed into unique sequences using a nearest-neighbor algorithm that merged closely related sequences. To assign V, D and J gene segments, CDR3 sequences were aligned to IMGT reference sequences. For a sequence to be retained, at least a six-nucleotide match to both a V gene segment and a J gene segment was required. Rearrangements were called productive when the CDR3 lacked stop codons and stayed in frame with V and J; all others were non-productive. Following IMGT convention, CDR3 was defined as the stretch from the second conserved V-encoded cysteine up to the conserved J-encoded phenylalanine. Sequences without an unambiguous match to a single V gene segment were excluded from the earlier analysis of several hundred of the donors. An earlier analysis of under 750 of the donors called V segments functional above 56.7% productive rearrangements and segregating when the between-donor standard deviation exceeded 5%. A statistical classification framework was built to diagnose cytomegalovirus status from the catalog of TCR beta chain sequences. V and J gene assignment, in a later analysis, came from comparing TCR nucleotide sequences with IMGT/GENE-DB human TR gene sequences. A later analysis assigned CDR3 sequences and most-parsimonious VDJ recombination scenarios with the TCRdist pipeline. A later analysis defined each TCR beta chain by its CDR3 amino acid sequence plus V-gene family, and excluded reads lacking a unique V-gene family. To address suspected cross-contamination and a sequencing artifact, a later analysis removed approximately 590 highly shared, low-generation-probability nucleotide sequences. For each public chain, a later analysis derived a clonal expansion index from normalized ranks of inferred template counts within each repertoire. A later analysis computed generation probabilities with a VDJ recombination model fitted to out-of-frame rearrangements, and checked the results against IGoR. In a later analysis, hypergeometric tests were used to score TCR-TCR, TCR-HLA and TCR-CMV co-occurrence, with a repertoire-size bias correction applied to TCR pairs. In a later analysis, false discovery rates were estimated by permuting HLA or CMV assignments 20 times. A later analysis grouped co-occurring TCRs with DBSCAN, adding TCRdist sequence similarity when clustering within HLA-allele-positive subsets. For co-occurrence clustering, repertoires with fewer than 30,000 or more than 120,000 public chains were excluded, along with four to six repertoires with anomalous nucleotide sharing. TCRdb stores this immuneACCESS table with in-frame sequences only. Part of the clones is absent; in the studies checked, under half of the shortfall reflects unresolved V genes, and no reason is known for the rest. V and J calls and clone size come straight from that table; D and trimming were deduced from the DNA. The sample table shows about 160,000 clones, and about 80% are seen once. Together, the top ten hold about 9.5% of the sample.

The rearranged segments are TRBV7-9 and TRBJ2-1; 11 bases in between match TRBD2. The TCR originated in a man aged 18-30 years in good health and CMV-seropositive. Specimen: PBMCs. The sequenced DNA: TGTGCCAGCAGCCTGACTAGCGGGGTTCGTAATGAGCAGTTCTTC. Translated, this gives CASSLTSGVRNEQFF.